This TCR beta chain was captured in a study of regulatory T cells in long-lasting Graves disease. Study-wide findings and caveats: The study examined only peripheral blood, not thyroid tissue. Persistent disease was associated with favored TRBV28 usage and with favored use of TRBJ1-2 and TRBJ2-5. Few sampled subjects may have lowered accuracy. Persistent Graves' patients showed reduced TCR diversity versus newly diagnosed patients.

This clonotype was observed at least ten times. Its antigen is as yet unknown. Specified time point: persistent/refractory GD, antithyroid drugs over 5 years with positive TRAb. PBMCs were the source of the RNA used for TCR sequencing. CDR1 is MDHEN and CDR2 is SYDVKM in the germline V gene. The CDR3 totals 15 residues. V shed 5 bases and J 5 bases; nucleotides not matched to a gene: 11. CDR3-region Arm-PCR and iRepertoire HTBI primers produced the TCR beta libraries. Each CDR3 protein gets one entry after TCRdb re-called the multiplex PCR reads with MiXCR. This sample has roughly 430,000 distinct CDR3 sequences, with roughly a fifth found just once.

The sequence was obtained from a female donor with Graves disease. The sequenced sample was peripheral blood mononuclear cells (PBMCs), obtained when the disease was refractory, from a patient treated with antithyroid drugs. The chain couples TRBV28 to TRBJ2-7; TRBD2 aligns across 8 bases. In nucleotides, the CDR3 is TGTGCCAGCAGTCCCCACGCTGATAGCGGGAACGAGCAGTACTTC. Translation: CASSPHADSGNEQYF.